This T cell receptor (beta chain) was recorded in a study of T-cell memory formation after mild COVID-19. Overall study results and limits: CD4/CD8 balance held among clones contracting day 15 to 85, and later expanders leaned CD4+. Clones from the second wave (peaking day 37) had unconfirmed SARS-CoV-2 specificity.

This clonotype has ten or more counts. Its antigen is still unknown. Amplification by 5'RACE using constant-segment primers produced TCR alpha and TCR beta cDNA libraries that carried sample barcodes and UMIs. TCRdb re-called the 5' RACE reads with MiXCR, one entry per CDR3 protein. The repertoire has approximately 340,000 distinct CDR3 sequences, 10% to 15% of them found once; the top ten carry roughly a fifth. Sequences were obtained from PBMCs or a T cell subset sorted from them (not recorded which). The clonotype originates from a man aged 18 to 30 who had mild COVID-19 (a few samples of this study predate the infection). Cell type and time point are not known.

In nucleotides, the CDR3 is TGCGCCAGCAGCCAAACAGGGTTTGGCAATCAGCCCCAGCATTTT. Translation gives CASSQTGFGNQPQHF. This chain links TRBV4-1 with TRBJ1-5; weak D call: TRBD1 (6 bases). Germline V lookup: CDR1 MGHRA, CDR2 YSYEKL. The V end lost 2 bases, the J end lost 2 bases, and 10 bases lay between the germline ends. This CDR3 region has 15 residues.